This record looks at one TCR beta chain sequence and its context. Its antigen is unknown. CDR1 is SGHAT, CDR2 FQNNGV, per germline. The CDR3 extends over 12 amino acids. Trimming cost V 5 bases and J 7 bases; bases outside gene matches: 1. This specimen belongs to a study of graft-versus-host responses after intestinal transplantation. Study background: Every one of the recipients received anti-thymocyte globulin induction and afterwards took tacrolimus and steroids for 3 to 4 years. The study's findings and limits: Allograft graft-versus-host to host-versus-graft clonal ratios ran high in patients with graft-donor T cell macrochimerism. Early HvG declines after transplant were associated with peak circulating GvH clone levels.

Described time point: postoperative day 105 after intestinal transplantation (dayNNNN = postoperative day). Sequencing was performed with immunoSEQ multiplex PCR; in TCRdb, only in-frame clones are kept and a portion is missing. This sample yields roughly 11,000 clones, of which 80% to 95% are seen a single time; roughly 3.5% belongs to the top ten. The chain carries TRBV11-2 and TRBJ1-1; 10 bases line up with TRBD1. The sequence was collected from a human patient who received an intestinal transplant, so some T cells may come from the graft donor. The specimen comprised PBMCs, sampled 105 days after intestinal transplantation. The CDR3 sequence is CASSGTGVEAFF. The CDR3 coding sequence is TGTGCCAGCAGCGGGACAGGGGTTGAAGCTTTCTTT.